A single T cell receptor beta chain is shown here with its context. The sample is drawn from a study of identical twins. From the 5' RACE reads, TCRdb called clonotypes with MiXCR, one entry per CDR3 protein. The sample consists of about 530,000 distinct CDR3 sequences, around 20% of them appearing once. The CDR3 totals 16 residues. Trimming took 5 bases from V and 5 from J, leaving 22 bases between them. Germline V gives CDR1 DFQATT, CDR2 SNEGSKA (reference sequence). These same records also appear under a second study, on yellow fever vaccine responses in identical twins.

Input material: CD4+ T cells sorted from blood. V gene TRBV20-1 combines with J gene TRBJ2-1; perhaps TRBD2 as D (5 bases). This TCR came from a woman aged 18-29 years in good health. CDR3 nucleotide sequence: TGCAGTGCTCCGACGCCCCCAAGCGGCACTAACAATGAGCAGTTCTTC. It is translated as CSAPTPPSGTNNEQFF.